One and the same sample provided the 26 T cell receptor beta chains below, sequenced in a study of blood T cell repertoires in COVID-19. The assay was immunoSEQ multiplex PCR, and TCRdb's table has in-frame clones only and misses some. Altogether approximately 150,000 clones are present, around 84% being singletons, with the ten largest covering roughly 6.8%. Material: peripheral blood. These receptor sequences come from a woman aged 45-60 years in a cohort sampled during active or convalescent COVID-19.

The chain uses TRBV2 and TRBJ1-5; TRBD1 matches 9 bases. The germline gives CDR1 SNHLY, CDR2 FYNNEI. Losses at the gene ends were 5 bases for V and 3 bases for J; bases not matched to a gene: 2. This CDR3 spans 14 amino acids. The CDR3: CASSTGGFNQPQHF. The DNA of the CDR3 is TGTGCCAGCAGTACAGGGGGCTTCAATCAGCCCCAGCATTTT.

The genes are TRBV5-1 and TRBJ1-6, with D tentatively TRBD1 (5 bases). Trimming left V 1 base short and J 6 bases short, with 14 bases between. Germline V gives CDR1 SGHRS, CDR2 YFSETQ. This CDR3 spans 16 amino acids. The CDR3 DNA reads TGCGCCAGCAGCTTGAGAACAGGTGCCCCTAATTCACCCCTCCACTTT. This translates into CASSLRTGAPNSPLHF.

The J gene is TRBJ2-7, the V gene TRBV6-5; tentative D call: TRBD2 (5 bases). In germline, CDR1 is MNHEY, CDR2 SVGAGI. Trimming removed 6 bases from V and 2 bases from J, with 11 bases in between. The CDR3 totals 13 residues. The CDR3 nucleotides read TGTGCCAGCAGATCGGACTCGACCTACGAGCAGTACTTC. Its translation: CASRSDSTYEQYF.

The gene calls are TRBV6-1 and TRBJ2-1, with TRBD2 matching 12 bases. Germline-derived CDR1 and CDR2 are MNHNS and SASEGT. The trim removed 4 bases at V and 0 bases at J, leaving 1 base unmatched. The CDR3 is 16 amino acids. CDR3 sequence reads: CASSGTSGDSYNEQFF. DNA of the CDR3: TGTGCCAGCAGTGGGACTAGCGGGGACTCCTACAATGAGCAGTTCTTC.

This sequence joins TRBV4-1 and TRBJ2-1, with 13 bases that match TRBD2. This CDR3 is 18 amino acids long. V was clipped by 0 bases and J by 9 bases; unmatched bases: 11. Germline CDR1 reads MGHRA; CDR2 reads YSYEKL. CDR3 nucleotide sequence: TGCGCCAGCAGCCAAGATTCCCTACTAGCGGGGGGGGTTGGTGAGCAGTTCTTC. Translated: CASSQDSLLAGGVGEQFF.

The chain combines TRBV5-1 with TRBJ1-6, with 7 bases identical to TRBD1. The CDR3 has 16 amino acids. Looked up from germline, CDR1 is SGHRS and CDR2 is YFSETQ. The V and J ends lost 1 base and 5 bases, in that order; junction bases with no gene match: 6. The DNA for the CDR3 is TGCGCCAGCAGCTTGACCGGGACAGTCAATAATTCACCCCTCCACTTT. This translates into CASSLTGTVNNSPLHF.

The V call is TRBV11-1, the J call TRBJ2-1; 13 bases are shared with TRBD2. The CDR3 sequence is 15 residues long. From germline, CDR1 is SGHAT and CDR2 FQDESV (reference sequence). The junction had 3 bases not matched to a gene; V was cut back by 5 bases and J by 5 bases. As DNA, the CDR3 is TGTGCCAGCAGCCTGACTAGCGGGGGGCACAATGAGCAGTTCTTC. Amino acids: CASSLTSGGHNEQFF.

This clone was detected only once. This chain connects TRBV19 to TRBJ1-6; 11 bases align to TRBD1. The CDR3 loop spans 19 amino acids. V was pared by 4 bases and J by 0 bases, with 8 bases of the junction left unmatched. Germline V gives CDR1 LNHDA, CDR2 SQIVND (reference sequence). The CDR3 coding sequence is TGTGCCAGTAGTACTGGGGGACAGGGGGTTAGCTCCTATAATTCACCCCTCCACTTT. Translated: CASSTGGQGVSSYNSPLHF.

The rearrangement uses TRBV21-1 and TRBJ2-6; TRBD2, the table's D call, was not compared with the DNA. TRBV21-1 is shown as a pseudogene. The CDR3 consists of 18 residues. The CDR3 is CASSKAAAESSGANVLTF. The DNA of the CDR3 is TGTGCCAGCAGCAAAGCAGCGGCAGAAAGCTCTGGGGCCAACGTCCTGACTTTC.

The CDR3 loop reads CASSLTGTASGNTIYF. The CDR3 DNA is TGTGCCAGCAGCTTAACCGGGACAGCCTCTGGAAACACCATATATTTT. The chain has TRBV7-3 and TRBJ1-3, with 7 bases matching TRBD1. The CDR3 loop spans 16 amino acids. The J segment lost 0 bases and the V segment lost 0 bases, leaving 2 bases of the junction unmatched. Looked up from germline, CDR1 is SGHTA and CDR2 is FQGTGA.

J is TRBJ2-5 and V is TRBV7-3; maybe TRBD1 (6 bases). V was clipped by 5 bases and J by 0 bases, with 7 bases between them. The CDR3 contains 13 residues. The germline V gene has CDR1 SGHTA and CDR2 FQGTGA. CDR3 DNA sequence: TGTGCCAGCAGCGGGGGCTACCAAGAGACCCAGTACTTC. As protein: CASSGGYQETQYF.

CDR3 in amino acids: CASSNRDYSGNTIYF. In DNA form, the CDR3 reads TGTGCCAGCAGCAATAGGGACTACTCTGGAAACACCATATATTTT. The chain carries TRBV6-5 and TRBJ1-3, with D possibly matching TRBD1 (5 bases). The CDR3 extends over 15 amino acids. CDR1 is MNHEY, CDR2 SVGAGI, per germline. V lost 6 bases and J lost 0, with 12 bases in between.

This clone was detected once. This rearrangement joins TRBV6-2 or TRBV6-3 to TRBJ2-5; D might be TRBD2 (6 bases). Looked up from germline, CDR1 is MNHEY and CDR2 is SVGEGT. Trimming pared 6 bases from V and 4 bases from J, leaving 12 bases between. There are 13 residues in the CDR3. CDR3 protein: CASSQGDLETQYF. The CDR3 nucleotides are TGTGCCAGCAGCCAAGGGGACTTAGAGACCCAGTACTTC.

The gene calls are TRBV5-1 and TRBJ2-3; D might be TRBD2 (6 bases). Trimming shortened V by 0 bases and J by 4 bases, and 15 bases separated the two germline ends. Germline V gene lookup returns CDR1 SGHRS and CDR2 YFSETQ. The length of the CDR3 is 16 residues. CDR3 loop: CASSLEVAGSADTQYF. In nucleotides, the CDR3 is TGCGCCAGCAGCTTGGAGGTCGCGGGGAGTGCAGATACGCAGTATTTT. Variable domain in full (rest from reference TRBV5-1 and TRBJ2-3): KAGVTQTPRYLIKTRGQQVTLSCSPISGHRSVSWYQQTPGQGLQFLFEYFSETQRNKGNFPGRFSGRQFSNSRSEMNVSTLELGDSALYLCASSLEVAGSADTQYFGPGTRLTVL.

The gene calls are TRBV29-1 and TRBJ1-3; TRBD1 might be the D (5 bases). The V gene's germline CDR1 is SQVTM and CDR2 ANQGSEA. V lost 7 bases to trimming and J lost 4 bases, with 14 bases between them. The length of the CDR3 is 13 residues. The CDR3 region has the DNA TGCAGCGGGCTTTGGGGCGGCGGAAACACCATATATTTT. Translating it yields CSGLWGGGNTIYF.

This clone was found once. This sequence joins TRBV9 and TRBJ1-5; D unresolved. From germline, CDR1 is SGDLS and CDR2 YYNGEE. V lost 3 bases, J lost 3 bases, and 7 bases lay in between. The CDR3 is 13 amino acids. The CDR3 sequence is CASSGDFNQPQHF. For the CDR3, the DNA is TGTGCCAGCAGCGGAGATTTCAATCAGCCCCAGCATTTT.

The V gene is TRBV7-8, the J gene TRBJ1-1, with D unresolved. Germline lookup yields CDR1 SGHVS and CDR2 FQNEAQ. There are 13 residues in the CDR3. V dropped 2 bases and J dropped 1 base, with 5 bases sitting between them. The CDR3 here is CASSLYTNTEAFF. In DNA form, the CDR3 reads TGTGCCAGCAGCTTATACACGAACACTGAAGCTTTCTTT.

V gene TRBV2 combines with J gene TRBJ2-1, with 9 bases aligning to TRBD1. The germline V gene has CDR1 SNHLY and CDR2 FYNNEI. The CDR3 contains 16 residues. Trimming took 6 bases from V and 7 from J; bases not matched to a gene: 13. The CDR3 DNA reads TGTGCCAGCAGCGCTCCGGGACAGGGAGGGGATAATGAGCAGTTCTTC. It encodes CASSAPGQGGDNEQFF. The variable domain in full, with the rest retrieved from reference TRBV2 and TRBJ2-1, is EPEVTQTPSHQVTQMGQEVILRCVPISNHLYFYWYRQILGQKVEFLVSFYNNEISEKSEIFDDQFSVERPDGSNFTLKIRSTKLEDSAMYFCASSAPGQGGDNEQFFGPGTRLTVL.

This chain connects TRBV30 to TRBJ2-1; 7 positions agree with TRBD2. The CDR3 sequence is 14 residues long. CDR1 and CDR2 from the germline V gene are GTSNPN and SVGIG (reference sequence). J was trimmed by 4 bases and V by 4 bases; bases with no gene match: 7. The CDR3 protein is CAWTRGGTYNEQFF. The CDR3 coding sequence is TGTGCCTGGACCCGCGGGGGAACATACAATGAGCAGTTCTTC.

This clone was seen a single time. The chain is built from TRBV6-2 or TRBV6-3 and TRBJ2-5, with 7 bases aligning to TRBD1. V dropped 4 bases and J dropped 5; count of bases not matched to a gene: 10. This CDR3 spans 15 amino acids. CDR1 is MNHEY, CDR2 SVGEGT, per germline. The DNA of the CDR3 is TGTGCCAGCAGTTCTCGTACAGGGGACGGGGAGACCCAGTACTTC. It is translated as CASSSRTGDGETQYF.

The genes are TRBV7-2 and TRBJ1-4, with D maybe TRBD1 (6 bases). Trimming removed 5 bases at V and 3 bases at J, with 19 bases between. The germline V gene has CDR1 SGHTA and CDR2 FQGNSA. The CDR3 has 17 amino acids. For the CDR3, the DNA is TGTGCCAGCAGCCACGGCAGGGGCGGAGTAGCTAATGAAAAACTGTTTTTT. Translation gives CASSHGRGGVANEKLFF.

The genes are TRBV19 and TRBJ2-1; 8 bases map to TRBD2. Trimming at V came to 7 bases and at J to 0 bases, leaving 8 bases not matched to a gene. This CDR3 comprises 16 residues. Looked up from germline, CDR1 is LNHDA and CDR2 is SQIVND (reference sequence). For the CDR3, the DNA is TGTGCCAGTAAGGATAGAGCGGGGGTCTCCTACAATGAGCAGTTCTTC. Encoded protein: CASKDRAGVSYNEQFF.

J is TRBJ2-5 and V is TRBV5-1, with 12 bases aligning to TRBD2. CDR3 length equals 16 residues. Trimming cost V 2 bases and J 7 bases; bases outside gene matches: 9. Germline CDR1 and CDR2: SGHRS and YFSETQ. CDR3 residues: CASSFVLAGGPGTQYF. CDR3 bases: TGCGCCAGCAGCTTTGTTCTAGCGGGGGGGCCGGGGACCCAGTACTTC.

The CDR3 DNA follows: TGCGCCAGCAGCCAAGAAATCCGGACAGGGATTGGCTACACCTTC. The encoded protein is CASSQEIRTGIGYTF. The genes are TRBV4-3 and TRBJ1-2; TRBD1 matches at 8 bases. The CDR3 contains 15 residues. J gave up 7 bases and V 0 bases, and 7 bases lay outside the gene matches. Germline V gene data show CDR1 as LGHNA and CDR2 as YSLEER.

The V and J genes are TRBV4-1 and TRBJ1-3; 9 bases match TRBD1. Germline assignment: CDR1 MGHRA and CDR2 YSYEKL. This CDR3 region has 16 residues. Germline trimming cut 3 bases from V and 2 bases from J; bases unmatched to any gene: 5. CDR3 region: CASSHQGQGTGNTIYF. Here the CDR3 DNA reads TGCGCCAGCAGCCATCAAGGACAGGGGACTGGAAACACCATATATTTT.

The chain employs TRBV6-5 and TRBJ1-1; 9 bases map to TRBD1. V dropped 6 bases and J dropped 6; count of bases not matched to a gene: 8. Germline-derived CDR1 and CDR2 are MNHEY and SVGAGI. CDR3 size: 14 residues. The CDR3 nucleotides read TGTGCCAGCAGCCCCGGACAGGGGACCGCTGAAGCTTTCTTT. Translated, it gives CASSPGQGTAEAFF.